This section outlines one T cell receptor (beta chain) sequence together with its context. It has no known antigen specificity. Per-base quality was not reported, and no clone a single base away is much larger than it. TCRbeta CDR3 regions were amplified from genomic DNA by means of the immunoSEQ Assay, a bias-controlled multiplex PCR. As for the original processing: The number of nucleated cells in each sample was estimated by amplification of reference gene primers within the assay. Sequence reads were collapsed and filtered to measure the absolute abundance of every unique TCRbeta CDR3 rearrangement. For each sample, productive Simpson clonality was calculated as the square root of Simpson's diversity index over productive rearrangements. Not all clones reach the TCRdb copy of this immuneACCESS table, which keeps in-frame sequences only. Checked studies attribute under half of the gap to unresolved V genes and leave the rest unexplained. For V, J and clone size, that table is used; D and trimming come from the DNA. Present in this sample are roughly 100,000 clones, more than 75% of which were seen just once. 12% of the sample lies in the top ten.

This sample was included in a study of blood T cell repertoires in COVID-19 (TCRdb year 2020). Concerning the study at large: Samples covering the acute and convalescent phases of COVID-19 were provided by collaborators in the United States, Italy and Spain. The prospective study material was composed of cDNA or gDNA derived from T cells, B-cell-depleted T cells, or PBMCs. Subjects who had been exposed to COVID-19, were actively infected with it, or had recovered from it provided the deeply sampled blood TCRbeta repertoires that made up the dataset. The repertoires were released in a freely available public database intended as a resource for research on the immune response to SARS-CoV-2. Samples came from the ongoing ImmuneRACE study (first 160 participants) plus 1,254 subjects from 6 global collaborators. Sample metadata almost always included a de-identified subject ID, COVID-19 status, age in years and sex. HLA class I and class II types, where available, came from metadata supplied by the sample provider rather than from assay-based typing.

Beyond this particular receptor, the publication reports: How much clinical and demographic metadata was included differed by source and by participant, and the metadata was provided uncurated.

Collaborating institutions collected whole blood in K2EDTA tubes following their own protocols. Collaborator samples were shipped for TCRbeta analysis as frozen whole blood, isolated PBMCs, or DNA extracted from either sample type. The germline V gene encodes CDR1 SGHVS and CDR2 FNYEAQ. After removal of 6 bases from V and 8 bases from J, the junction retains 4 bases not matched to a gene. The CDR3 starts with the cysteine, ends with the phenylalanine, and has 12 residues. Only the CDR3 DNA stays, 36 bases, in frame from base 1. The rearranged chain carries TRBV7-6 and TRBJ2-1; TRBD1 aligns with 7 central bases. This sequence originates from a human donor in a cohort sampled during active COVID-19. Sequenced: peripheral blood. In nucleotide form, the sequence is TGTGCCAGCAGTTACACAGGGGATGAGCAGTTCTTC. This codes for CASSYTGDEQFF. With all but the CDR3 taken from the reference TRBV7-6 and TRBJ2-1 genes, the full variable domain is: GAGVSQSPRYKVTKRGQDVALRCDPISGHVSLYWYRQALGQGPEFLTYFNYEAQQDKSGLPNDRFSAERPEGSISTLTIQRTEQRDSAMYRCASSYTGDEQFFGPGTRLTVL.